The 8 T cell receptor beta chains below come from one sample, sequenced in a study of response to subunit inactivated influenza vaccine (dated by TCRdb to between 2017 and 2018). Receptor amplification or capture employed RT-PCR. TCRdb records Illumina HiSeq 2500 as the sequencer. Using fastp trimming at Q25 and MiXCR clonotype assembly, TCRdb reanalyzed the public sequencing data and kept in-frame beta chains. Each record represents a unique CDR3 protein, reported with the most common genes and DNA among its rows. This sample comprises more than 550,000 distinct CDR3 sequences, approximately 12% of them detected only once. The ten top clones hold about 9.4% of the sample. The material was PBMCs from blood, obtained on the day of vaccination. These receptors came from a man over 45 who received an inactivated influenza vaccine. Donor details come from another sample of the same person, matched by shared clones.

This clonotype was seen a handful of times. The rearrangement links TRBV28 to TRBJ2-5, with 7 bases fitting TRBD2. This CDR3 contains 15 residues. V lost 6 bases to trimming and J lost 0 bases; unmatched junction nucleotides: 7. Germline V CDR1 and CDR2: MDHEN, SYDVKM. CDR3 sequence reads: CASSQLATYQETQYF. DNA of the CDR3: TGTGCCAGCAGCCAACTAGCGACCTACCAAGAGACCCAGTACTTC.

The chain uses TRBV20-1 and TRBJ2-3; TRBD2 matches at 8 bases. The germline V gene encodes CDR1 DFQATT and CDR2 SNEGSKA (reference sequence). The trim removed 5 bases at V and 6 bases at J, leaving 10 bases unmatched. CDR3 size: 14 residues. The chain's CDR3 is CSAHSGEAGDTQYF. CDR3 in DNA: TGCAGTGCTCATAGCGGGGAGGCTGGTGATACGCAGTATTTT.

This chain links TRBV5-5 with TRBJ2-3; 8 bases are shared with TRBD1. Germline CDR1 and CDR2: SGHKS and YYEKEE (reference sequence). This CDR3 region has 16 residues. The J segment lost 1 base and the V segment lost 4 bases, leaving 8 bases of the junction unmatched. CDR3 nucleotide sequence: TGTGCCAGCAGCCCCGGGACAGGCATACGCACAGATACGCAGTATTTT. Translating it yields CASSPGTGIRTDTQYF. The full variable domain, its missing parts supplied by reference TRBV5-5 and TRBJ2-3, is DAGVTQSPTHLIKTRGQQVTLRCSPISGHKSVSWYQQVLGQGPQFIFQYYEKEERGRGNFPDRFSARQFPNYSSELNVNALLLGDSALYLCASSPGTGIRTDTQYFGPGTRLTVL.

This clonotype was detected a few times. The V call is TRBV7-9, the J call TRBJ1-2; 9 bases fit TRBD1. This CDR3 comprises 16 residues. Germline V lookup: CDR1 SEHNR, CDR2 FQNEAQ (reference sequence). Trimming took 1 base from V and 3 from J; bases not matched to a gene: 6. The CDR3 DNA reads as TGTGCCAGCAGCTTAGGTGCCCGACAGGGGGACTATGGCTACACCTTC. Its protein product is CASSLGARQGDYGYTF.

This clonotype was seen at least ten times. CDR3 sequence reads: CASSLGPANTGELFF. For the CDR3, the DNA is TGTGCCAGCAGTTTAGGGCCCGCGAACACCGGGGAGCTGTTTTTT. The V gene is TRBV12-3 or TRBV12-4, the J gene TRBJ2-2; D is undetermined. The V and J ends lost 1 base and 0 bases respectively, with 6 bases between them. The CDR3 has 15 residues.

There are a few counts of this clonotype. This chain connects TRBV7-2 to TRBJ2-7; maybe TRBD2 (5 bases). CDR3 length equals 15 residues. Germline V lookup: CDR1 SGHTA, CDR2 FQGNSA. The V and J ends lost 2 bases and 2 bases respectively, with 13 bases between them. The CDR3 region is CASSLSRDRAYEQYF. In DNA form, the CDR3 reads TGTGCCAGCAGCTTAAGCCGGGATAGGGCCTACGAGCAGTACTTC.

V usage is TRBV12-3 or TRBV12-4 and J usage is TRBJ1-1; TRBD1 matches 8 bases. This CDR3 region has 16 residues. The V segment lost 2 bases and the J segment 0 bases; nucleotides outside the gene matches: 5. The DNA for the CDR3 is TGTGCCAGCAGTTTACTCCGGGACAGGCTGAACACTGAAGCTTTCTTT. This translates into CASSLLRDRLNTEAFF.

The V gene is TRBV2, the J gene TRBJ2-2, with D possibly being TRBD2 (6 bases). V lost 4 bases and J lost 3, with 12 bases in between. The CDR3 sequence is 15 residues long. Germline CDR1 SNHLY, CDR2 FYNNEI. The CDR3 DNA is TGTGCCAGCAGTGTGTCCGGGGGAGACACCGGGGAGCTGTTTTTT. Residues: CASSVSGGDTGELFF.